This TCR beta chain was captured by sequencing in a study of PD-L1 blockade in urothelial cancer. Stated time point: pretreatment peripheral blood. Only in-frame clones appear in the TCRdb table, and some are missing; sequencing was by immunoSEQ multiplex PCR. Counted here are about 63,000 clones, around 81% occurring once; the ten biggest clones make up 4.5% to 6%. This sequence originates from a man between 65 and 85 years old with urothelial cancer. Material: PBMCs, obtained around atezolizumab (anti-PD-L1) treatment.

The CDR3 DNA follows: TGCGCCAGCAGCCCGTGGACTAGCGGGAGTACCTACGAGCAGTACTTC. Translation gives CASSPWTSGSTYEQYF. V usage is TRBV4-1 and J usage is TRBJ2-7; TRBD2 matches 13 bases. V lost 4 bases and J lost 2; bases outside the gene matches: 5. The germline gives CDR1 MGHRA, CDR2 YSYEKL. This CDR3 contains 16 residues.